This T cell receptor beta chain was sequenced during a study of long-term antiretroviral therapy in people with HIV. The libraries were made with immunoSEQ v3.0 at survey level. Sequenced by immunoSEQ multiplex PCR; TCRdb stores in-frame clones only, minus some. The data contain approximately 21,000 clones, under 90% of them singletons. Trimming took 2 bases from V and 5 from J, leaving 16 bases between them. The CDR3 extends over 15 amino acids. Germline V gene lookup returns CDR1 LNHNV and CDR2 YYDKDF (reference sequence). The sequence was collected from a man over 45 with HIV. The source was unsorted PBMCs, collected at the start of antiretroviral therapy. The chain has TRBV15 and TRBJ2-7; D gene ambiguous. The CDR3 bases are TGTGCCACCAGCAGAAGGATGGAACCAAAGAACGAGCAGTACTTC. Amino acid sequence: CATSRRMEPKNEQYF.